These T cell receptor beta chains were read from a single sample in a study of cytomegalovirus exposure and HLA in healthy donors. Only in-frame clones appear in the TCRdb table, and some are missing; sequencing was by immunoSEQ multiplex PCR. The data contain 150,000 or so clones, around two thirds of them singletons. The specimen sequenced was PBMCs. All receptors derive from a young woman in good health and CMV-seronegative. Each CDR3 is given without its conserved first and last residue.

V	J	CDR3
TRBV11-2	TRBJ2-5	ASSPRDIQETQY
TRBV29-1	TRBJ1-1	SVPAGILGQANTEAF
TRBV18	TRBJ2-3	ASSRSPSTDTQY
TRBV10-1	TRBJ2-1	ASSEGTSGRLNEQF
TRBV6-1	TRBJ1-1	ASSAGVSLGTEAF
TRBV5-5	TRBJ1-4	ASSQDLGQGFEKLF
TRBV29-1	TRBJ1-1	SGGQGNTEAF
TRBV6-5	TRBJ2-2	ASSYTGRAGAGELF
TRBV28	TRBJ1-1	ASSSDEGGTGGTEAF
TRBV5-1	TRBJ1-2	ASSLGGQQPYGYT
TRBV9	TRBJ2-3	ASSPSFSTDTQY
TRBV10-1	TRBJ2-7	ASSSGKEQY
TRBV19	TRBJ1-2	ASSIQGNEYGYT
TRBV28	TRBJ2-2	ASSLQGAIETGELF
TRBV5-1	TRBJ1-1	ASSSRENTEAF
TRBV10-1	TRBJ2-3	ASSGGRGHTDTQY
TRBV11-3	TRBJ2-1	ASSLNRHNEQF
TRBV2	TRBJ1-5	ASRFPGQGRGGNQPQH
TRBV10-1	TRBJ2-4	ASSTSGRETIQY
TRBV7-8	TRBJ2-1	ASSLGQGGLNEQF
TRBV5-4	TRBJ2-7	ASSLRSMGPYEQY
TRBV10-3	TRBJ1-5	ASKKGQGEGGNQPQH
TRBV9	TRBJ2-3	ASGEPSGSGTTDTQY
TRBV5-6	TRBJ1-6	ASSLRQGRNSPLH
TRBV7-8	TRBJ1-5	ASSLSYQPQH
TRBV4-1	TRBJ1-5	ASSTLRGPQH
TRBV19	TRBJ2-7	ASSPSRLGEQY
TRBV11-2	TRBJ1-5	ASSLDLAGNQPQH
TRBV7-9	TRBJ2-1	AISGREYNEQF
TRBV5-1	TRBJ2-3	ASSLVIAGGMTDTQY
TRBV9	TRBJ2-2	ASRGTEGNTGELF
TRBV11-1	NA	ASSRRTGLYEQY